This T cell receptor beta chain was sequenced in a study of T cell changes during pregnancy in multiple sclerosis. Profiling relied on immunoSEQ multiplex PCR, and the TCRdb table lists in-frame clones only, not all of them. The repertoire holds fewer than 90,000 clones, with around 94% as singletons. The germline CDR1 and CDR2 sequences are SQVTM and ANQGSEA. Between the trimmed V and J ends, which lost 3 bases and 1 base, there was a span of 8 bases. There are 13 residues in the CDR3. The input for sequencing was peripheral blood, taken after pregnancy. The chain couples TRBV29-1 to TRBJ2-3; D gene ambiguous. The TCR originated in a female donor in good health, enrolled as a control in a pregnancy study. The CDR3 DNA is TGCAGCGTTGACGTCACTGGCACAGATACGCAGTATTTT. Residues: CSVDVTGTDTQYF.